This T cell receptor beta chain was observed in a study of blood T cell repertoires in COVID-19. The table came from immunoSEQ multiplex PCR; TCRdb's copy has only in-frame clones and leaves some out. The data contain around 250,000 clones, about 85% of them singletons. Between the trimmed V and J ends, which lost 4 bases and 5 bases, there was a span of 14 bases. The length of the CDR3 is 15 residues. CDR1 and CDR2 (germline): SNHLY, FYNNEI. Material for sequencing was peripheral blood. This TCR derives from a man in his thirties or forties who had recovered from COVID-19. The chain combines TRBV2 with TRBJ1-4; D might be TRBD1 (6 bases). The CDR3 spells CASSGPGGQNEKLFF. The DNA for the CDR3 is TGTGCCAGCAGTGGCCCCGGGGGGCAGAATGAAAAACTGTTTTTT.